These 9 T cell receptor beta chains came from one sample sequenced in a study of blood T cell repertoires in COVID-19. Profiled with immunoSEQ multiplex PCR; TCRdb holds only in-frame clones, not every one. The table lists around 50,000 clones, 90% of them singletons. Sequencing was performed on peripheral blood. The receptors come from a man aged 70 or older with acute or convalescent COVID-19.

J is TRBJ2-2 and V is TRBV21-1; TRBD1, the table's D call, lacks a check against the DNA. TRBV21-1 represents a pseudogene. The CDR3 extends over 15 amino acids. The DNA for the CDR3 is TGTGCCAGCAGCAAAGGGACAGGGGGCATCGGGGAGCTGTTTTTT. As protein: CASSKGTGGIGELFF.

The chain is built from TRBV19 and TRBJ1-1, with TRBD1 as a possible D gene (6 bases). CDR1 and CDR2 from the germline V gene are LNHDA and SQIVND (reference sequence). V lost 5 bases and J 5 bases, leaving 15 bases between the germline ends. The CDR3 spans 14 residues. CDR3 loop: CASSLRTRGTEAFF. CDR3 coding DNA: TGTGCCAGTAGTCTAAGGACGAGGGGGACTGAAGCTTTCTTT.

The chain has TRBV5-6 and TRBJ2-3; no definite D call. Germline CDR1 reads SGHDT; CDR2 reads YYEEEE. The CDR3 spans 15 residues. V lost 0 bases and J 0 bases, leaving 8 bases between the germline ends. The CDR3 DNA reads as TGTGCCAGCAGCTTGGGGGCCCTGAGCACAGATACGCAGTATTTT. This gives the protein CASSLGALSTDTQYF.

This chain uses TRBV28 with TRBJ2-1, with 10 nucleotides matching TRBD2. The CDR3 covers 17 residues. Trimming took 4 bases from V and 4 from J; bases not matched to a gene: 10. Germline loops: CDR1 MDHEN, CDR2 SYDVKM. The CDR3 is CASSSRGSSGGYNEQFF. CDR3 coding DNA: TGTGCCAGCAGTTCCAGAGGGAGTAGCGGGGGGTACAATGAGCAGTTCTTC.

CDR3 DNA sequence: TGTGCCAGCAGCTTAGAGTCTGTGCAGGGGATAGGGGAGACCCAGTACTTC. It translates to CASSLESVQGIGETQYF. The rearrangement links TRBV7-3 to TRBJ2-5, with D possibly matching TRBD1 (6 bases). The CDR3 contains 17 residues. V was pared by 2 bases and J by 5 bases, with 21 bases between. Germline values: CDR1 SGHTA, CDR2 FQGTGA.

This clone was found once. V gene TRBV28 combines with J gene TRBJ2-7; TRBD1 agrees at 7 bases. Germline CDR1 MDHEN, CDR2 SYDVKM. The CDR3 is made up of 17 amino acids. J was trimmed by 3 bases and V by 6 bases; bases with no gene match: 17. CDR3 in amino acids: CASSTYPITGQNYEQYF. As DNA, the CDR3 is TGTGCCAGCAGCACGTACCCGATTACGGGACAGAACTACGAGCAGTACTTC.

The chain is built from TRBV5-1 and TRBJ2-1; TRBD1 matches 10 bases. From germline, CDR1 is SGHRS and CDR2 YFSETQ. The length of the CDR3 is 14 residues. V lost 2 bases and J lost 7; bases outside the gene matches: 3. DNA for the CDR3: TGCGCCAGCAGCTTAGGGGACAGGGGAAATGAGCAGTTCTTC. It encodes CASSLGDRGNEQFF.

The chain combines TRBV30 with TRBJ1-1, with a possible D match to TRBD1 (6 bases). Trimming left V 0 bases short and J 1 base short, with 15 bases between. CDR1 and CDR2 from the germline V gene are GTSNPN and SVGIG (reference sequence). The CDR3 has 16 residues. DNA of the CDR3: TGTGCCTGGAGTGTACCAGACAGGACATGGAACACTGAAGCTTTCTTT. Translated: CAWSVPDRTWNTEAFF.

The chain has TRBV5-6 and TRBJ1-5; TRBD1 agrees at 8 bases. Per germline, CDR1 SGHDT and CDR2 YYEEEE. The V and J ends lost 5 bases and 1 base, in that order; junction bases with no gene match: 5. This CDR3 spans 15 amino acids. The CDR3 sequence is CASSRQGRSNQPQHF. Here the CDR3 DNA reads TGTGCCAGCAGTCGACAGGGGAGAAGCAATCAGCCCCAGCATTTT.